A selection of T cell receptor beta chains follows, all from one sample in a study of cytomegalovirus exposure and HLA in healthy donors. Profiling relied on immunoSEQ multiplex PCR, and the TCRdb table lists in-frame clones only, not all of them. The sample contains 150,000 or so clones, over 75% of which appear only once. Sequencing was carried out using PBMCs. These receptors all come from a woman in her fifties or sixties in good health and CMV-seropositive. Both conserved end residues are part of each CDR3. The D gene is left open where the match is weak. The size entry is marked missing in some rows and otherwise reads once, few, many or a size class.

j_call clone_size v_call d_call cdr3_nt cdr3_aa
TRBJ2-7 . TRBV18 . TGTGCCAGCTCACCAATTGAGGGCTTTTACGAGCAGTACTTC CASSPIEGFYEQYF
TRBJ2-1 few TRBV18 TRBD2 TGTGCCAGCTCCCCAAGGACTAGCGGGAGTGGCAATGAGCAGTTCTTC CASSPRTSGSGNEQFF
TRBJ2-1 . TRBV5-1 . TGCGCCAGCAGCTTGGACCCGCGGGTTAATGAGCAGTTCTTC CASSLDPRVNEQFF
TRBJ2-7 . TRBV4-3 TRBD1 TGCGCCAGCAGCCTAGACAGGGGAAACTCCTACGAGCAGTACTTC CASSLDRGNSYEQYF
TRBJ1-1 . TRBV15 TRBD1 TGTGCCACCAGCAGCCAGGGGGGGAACACTGAAGCTTTCTTT CATSSQGGNTEAFF
TRBJ2-3 . TRBV27 TRBD2 TGTGCCAGCAGTTCCAGCCGGACTAGCGGGGGGGTGGATACGCAGTATTTT CASSSSRTSGGVDTQYF
TRBJ1-1 . TRBV6-5 . TGTGCCAGCAGTGAACAGGGTGGGTACACTGAAGCTTTCTTT CASSEQGGYTEAFF
TRBJ1-1 . TRBV28 . TGTGCCAGCACCTCCAGGGGCCCGAACACTGAAGCTTTCTTT CASTSRGPNTEAFF
TRBJ1-2 . TRBV9 . TGTGCCAGCAGCGTAGTGAACCCAGCTAACTATGGCTACACCTTC CASSVVNPANYGYTF
TRBJ2-3 once TRBV28 TRBD1 TGTGCCAGCAGTTTAAGGGGGACAGGGAGGACAGATACGCAGTATTTT CASSLRGTGRTDTQYF
TRBJ2-7 . TRBV7-2 . TGTGCCAGCAGCTTGCTACAGGGCCTGTACGAGCAGTACTTC CASSLLQGLYEQYF
TRBJ2-2 . TRBV9 . TGTGCCAGCAGCGCCAGGGCGAACACCGGGGAGCTGTTTTTT CASSARANTGELFF
TRBJ1-3 . TRBV6-5 . TGTGCCAGCACACAGGGCAACACCATATATTTT CASTQGNTIYF
TRBJ2-7 . TRBV7-6 TRBD1 TGTGCCAGCAGCGTCCGGGACAGGGGATCTGGGGACTACGAGCAGTACTTC CASSVRDRGSGDYEQYF
TRBJ1-1 . TRBV5-1 TRBD1 TGCGCCAGCAGCACCACAGGGGGGCAAACTGAAGCTTTCTTT CASSTTGGQTEAFF
TRBJ1-2 . TRBV7-9 . TGTGCCAGCAGCCCCTGGACTGAGACAAGAAACTATGGCTACACCTTC CASSPWTETRNYGYTF
TRBJ1-2 . TRBV7-9 TRBD1 TGTGCCAGCTCATTCGAGGGGGCGGCCCGTAACTATGGCTACACCTTC CASSFEGAARNYGYTF